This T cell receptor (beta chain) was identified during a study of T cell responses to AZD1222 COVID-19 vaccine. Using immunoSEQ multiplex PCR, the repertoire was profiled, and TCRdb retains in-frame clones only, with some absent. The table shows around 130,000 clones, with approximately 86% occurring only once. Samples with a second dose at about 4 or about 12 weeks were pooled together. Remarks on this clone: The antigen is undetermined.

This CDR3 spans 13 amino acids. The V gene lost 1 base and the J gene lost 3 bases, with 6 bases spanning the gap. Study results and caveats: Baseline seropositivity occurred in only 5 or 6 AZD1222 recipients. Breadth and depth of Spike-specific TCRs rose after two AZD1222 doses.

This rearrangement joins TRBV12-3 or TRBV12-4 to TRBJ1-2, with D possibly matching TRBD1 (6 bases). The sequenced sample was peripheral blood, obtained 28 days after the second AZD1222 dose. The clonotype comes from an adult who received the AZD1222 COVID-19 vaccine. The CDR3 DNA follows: TGTGCCAGCAGTTTAGACAGGGACTATGGCTACACCTTC. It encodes CASSLDRDYGYTF.